This passage covers 29 T cell receptor beta chains from one sample sequenced in a study of T cells after posttransplantation cyclophosphamide. Data came from immunoSEQ multiplex PCR; TCRdb stores just in-frame clones and leaves some out. Singletons are absent from the sample, which has 25,000 to 30,000 clones. Sequenced sample: PBMCs. These receptors originate from a woman between 55 and 75 years old in good health, CMV-negative, and a related stem cell transplant donor.

This clone has ten or more counts. V usage is TRBV19 and J usage is TRBJ1-4; D not certain. This CDR3 contains 15 residues. Germline V gene sequence: CDR1 LNHDA, CDR2 SQIVND (reference sequence). V lost 6 bases to trimming and J lost 5 bases, with 16 bases between them. The CDR3 DNA follows: TGTGCCAGTAGGTCCAGGCCTAACCTCAATGAAAAACTGTTTTTT. Translation gives CASRSRPNLNEKLFF.

The table lists this clone with many counts. V usage is TRBV19 and J usage is TRBJ2-3; D might be TRBD2 (7 bases). V dropped 3 bases and J dropped 0 bases, with 13 bases sitting between them. Germline V lookup: CDR1 LNHDA, CDR2 SQIVND (reference sequence). This CDR3 is built from 16 residues. The CDR3 sequence: CASSIFAGASTDTQYF. CDR3 nucleotide sequence: TGTGCCAGTAGTATCTTTGCGGGGGCAAGCACAGATACGCAGTATTTT.

The rearrangement joins TRBV7-3 to TRBJ2-1; D is possibly TRBD1 (5 bases). The V gene's germline CDR1 is SGHTA and CDR2 FQGTGA. V lost 5 bases and J 0 bases, leaving 11 bases between the germline ends. The CDR3 extends over 15 amino acids. The CDR3 spells CASSPGHNSYNEQFF. The DNA for the CDR3 is TGTGCCAGCAGCCCCGGACACAACTCCTACAATGAGCAGTTCTTC.

This clone was observed many times. This rearrangement joins TRBV9 to TRBJ2-2; D gene unclear. There are 12 residues in the CDR3. Germline V gene data show CDR1 as SGDLS and CDR2 as YYNGEE. Deletions cut 4 bases from V and 3 bases from J, with 4 bases between. CDR3 protein: CASSSDTGELFF. The CDR3 nucleotides read TGTGCCAGCAGCTCAGACACCGGGGAGCTGTTTTTT.

This clone has only a few counts. The gene calls are TRBV9 and TRBJ2-2; unclear D gene. Germline V gives CDR1 SGDLS, CDR2 YYNGEE. The V gene lost 3 bases and the J gene lost 0 bases, with 6 bases spanning the gap. This CDR3 spans 14 amino acids. The DNA of the CDR3 is TGTGCCAGCAGCGCGTACTCGAACACCGGGGAGCTGTTTTTT. This codes for CASSAYSNTGELFF.

This clone was counted at least ten times. The chain couples TRBV6-2 or TRBV6-3 to TRBJ2-3, with D possibly TRBD2 on 5 matching bases. There are 13 residues in the CDR3. Germline V gene lookup returns CDR1 MNHEY and CDR2 SVGEGT. V shed 11 bases and J shed 1 base, with 13 bases lying between them. CDR3 DNA: TGTGCCGCCGAGGGCGACCGCACAGATACGCAGTATTTT. Amino acid sequence: CAAEGDRTDTQYF.

In its sample, this clone was seen many times. The chain joins TRBV27 to TRBJ2-4; 9 positions agree with TRBD1. V shed 6 bases, J shed 4 bases, and the junction held 4 bases outside the gene matches. The CDR3 covers 14 residues. Germline CDR1 reads MNHEY; CDR2 reads SMNVEV (reference sequence). The CDR3 sequence: CASSPGTGKNIQYF. In DNA, the CDR3 is TGTGCCAGCAGCCCCGGGACAGGGAAAAACATTCAGTACTTC.

This clone was counted between two and nine times. This sequence joins TRBV9 and TRBJ2-5; the D gene is possibly TRBD1 (5 bases). In germline, CDR1 is SGDLS, CDR2 YYNGEE. This CDR3 region has 15 residues. Between the trimmed V and J ends, which lost 4 bases and 5 bases, there was a span of 18 bases. The CDR3 is CASSLALGEQETQYF. In DNA, the CDR3 is TGTGCCAGCAGCCTGGCCTTAGGGGAACAGGAGACCCAGTACTTC.

This clone was counted a few times. The CDR3 region is CASEGGAEKLFF. The DNA of the CDR3 is TGTGCCTCCGAAGGTGGTGCTGAAAAACTGTTTTTT. The rearrangement links TRBV6-1 to TRBJ1-4; D gene ambiguous. CDR3 length: 12 amino acids. The germline CDR1 and CDR2 sequences are MNHNS and SASEGT. V was trimmed by 11 bases and J by 7 bases, leaving 14 bases between them.

This clone has a count of ten or more. V usage is TRBV5-6 and J usage is TRBJ1-1, with 8 bases matching TRBD1. The CDR3 is made up of 12 amino acids. Losses at the gene ends were 2 bases for V and 11 bases for J; bases not matched to a gene: 5. From germline, CDR1 is SGHDT and CDR2 YYEEEE. The CDR3 DNA reads TGTGCCAGCAGCTTAGGGACAGGTGAGGCTTTCTTT. Translating gives CASSLGTGEAFF.

The sample holds many counts of this clone. V is TRBV4-1 and J is TRBJ1-5, with 8 bases lining up with TRBD1. This CDR3 has 17 residues. Germline values: CDR1 MGHRA, CDR2 YSYEKL. The V and J ends lost 3 bases and 1 base, in that order; junction bases with no gene match: 8. CDR3 protein: CASSHGPDRGSNQPQHF. The CDR3 DNA follows: TGCGCCAGCAGCCATGGACCTGACAGGGGAAGCAATCAGCCCCAGCATTTT.

At least ten counts were recorded for this clone. Other DNA sequences in the same sample also yield this CDR3. The chain carries TRBV24-1 and TRBJ2-3; D possibly corresponds to TRBD1 (6 bases). Deletions cut 9 bases from V and 2 bases from J, with 14 bases between. Germline CDR1 and CDR2: KGHDR and SFDVKD. The CDR3 contains 14 residues. The CDR3: CATRATGSTDTQYF. CDR3 in DNA: TGTGCCACCCGAGCTACAGGGTCCACAGATACGCAGTATTTT.

The sample holds many counts of this clone. The rearrangement uses TRBV6-2 or TRBV6-3 and TRBJ1-5; 8 bases fit TRBD1. CDR3 size: 17 residues. Germline V CDR1 and CDR2: MNHEY, SVGEGT. V shed 6 bases and J 2 bases; nucleotides not matched to a gene: 12. The CDR3 sequence is CASRGQVGLVGNQPQHF. The CDR3 region has the DNA TGTGCCAGCAGGGGACAGGTTGGTTTGGTCGGCAATCAGCCCCAGCATTTT.

This clone was recorded at least ten times. The gene calls are TRBV15 and TRBJ2-3, with a possible D match to TRBD2 (7 bases). Germline CDR1 and CDR2: LNHNV and YYDKDF (reference sequence). V was shortened by 6 bases and J by 0 bases, with 10 bases between the two germline ends. The CDR3 covers 14 residues. For the CDR3, the DNA is TGTGCCACCAGAGGGGGGGGCAGCACAGATACGCAGTATTTT. Translated: CATRGGGSTDTQYF.

This clone was detected ten times or more. V gene TRBV7-2 combines with J gene TRBJ2-7, with TRBD2 matching over 11 bases. The CDR3 is made up of 14 amino acids. After removal of 8 bases from V and 2 bases from J, the junction contained 5 bases not matched to a gene. Looked up from germline, CDR1 is SGHTA and CDR2 is FQGNSA. CDR3 DNA: TGTGCCAGCCGTCGACTAGCGGGAACCTACGAGCAGTACTTC. Its translation: CASRRLAGTYEQYF.

This clone was picked up many times. The rearrangement uses TRBV28 and TRBJ1-2; no clear D. The germline V and J ends were trimmed by 5 bases and 4 bases, with 8 bases remaining between them. This CDR3 is built from 12 residues. CDR1 and CDR2 (germline): MDHEN, SYDVKM. For the CDR3, the DNA is TGTGCCAGCAGTCAGAGTTCCTATGGCTACACCTTC. Translation: CASSQSSYGYTF.

This clone was seen only a few times. The chain joins TRBV29-1 to TRBJ2-5; 7 positions agree with TRBD1. There are 14 residues in the CDR3. V lost 6 bases to trimming and J lost 0 bases; unmatched junction nucleotides: 7. Germline V gene data show CDR1 as SQVTM and CDR2 as ANQGSEA. The CDR3 bases are TGCAGCGTAGAATGGGGACAGTACCAAGAGACCCAGTACTTC. It codes for CSVEWGQYQETQYF.

This clone has only a few counts. This rearrangement joins TRBV30 to TRBJ2-3, with D possibly TRBD2 on 5 matching bases. V lost 5 bases, J lost 2 bases, and 14 bases lay in between. The germline V gene encodes CDR1 GTSNPN and CDR2 SVGIG (reference sequence). This CDR3 is 14 amino acids long. The CDR3 nucleotides read TGTGCCTGGGGCCGCGGGCCCCCCACAGATACGCAGTATTTT. Encoded protein: CAWGRGPPTDTQYF.

In its sample, this clone was seen a few times. The genes are TRBV7-3 and TRBJ1-1, with TRBD1 identical over 8 bases. From germline, CDR1 is SGHTA and CDR2 FQGTGA. The CDR3 is 14 amino acids. After removal of 5 bases from V and 3 bases from J, the junction contained 5 bases not matched to a gene. The CDR3 protein is CASSLNRGDTEAFF. In DNA, the CDR3 is TGTGCCAGCAGCCTTAACAGGGGGGACACTGAAGCTTTCTTT.

This clone showed up many times. The V call is TRBV7-9, the J call TRBJ2-3, with D perhaps TRBD1 or TRBD2 (6 bases each). CDR1 SEHNR and CDR2 FQNEAQ come from the germline V gene (reference sequence). There are 15 residues in the CDR3. V lost 1 base and J lost 6, with 14 bases in between. The CDR3 sequence is CASSLGAGEADTQYF. The CDR3 DNA follows: TGTGCCAGCAGCTTAGGGGCAGGGGAGGCGGATACGCAGTATTTT.

This clone was counted ten times or more. V is TRBV12-3 or TRBV12-4 and J is TRBJ2-7; maybe TRBD1 (6 bases). The CDR3 spans 14 residues. The ends were cut back, 3 bases at V and 0 bases at J, with 9 bases in the middle. The CDR3 here is CASSFTGYSYEQYF. The CDR3, as DNA: TGTGCCAGCAGTTTTACAGGGTACTCCTACGAGCAGTACTTC.

This clone was counted at least ten times. The rearrangement uses TRBV7-2 and TRBJ2-2, with D perhaps matching TRBD2 (6 bases). Trimming stripped 5 bases from V and 4 bases from J, with 20 bases between. This CDR3 has 17 amino acids. Germline assignment: CDR1 SGHTA and CDR2 FQGNSA. CDR3 DNA sequence: TGTGCCAGCAGCCTGTCAGTGTCGGGGGTCGGCACCGGGGAGCTGTTTTTT. Its protein product is CASSLSVSGVGTGELFF.

This clone occurred many times. The rearrangement joins TRBV10-3 to TRBJ2-7, with 9 bases aligning to TRBD1. V gave up 5 bases and J gave up 3 bases; unmatched junction bases: 8. This CDR3 contains 15 residues. Germline V gene data show CDR1 as ENHRY and CDR2 as SYGVKD. CDR3 sequence reads: CAISPGTGNLYEQYF. The CDR3, as DNA: TGTGCCATCAGTCCCGGGACAGGGAACCTCTACGAGCAGTACTTC.

This clone was seen at least ten times. J is TRBJ2-7 and V is TRBV19; a possible D gene is TRBD2 (6 bases). V was cut by 8 bases and J by 5 bases, with 16 bases left in between. CDR3 length: 13 residues. Germline CDR1 and CDR2: LNHDA and SQIVND (reference sequence). The CDR3 DNA is TGTGCCAGTGGCGGGGCGCGAGGGAACGAGCAGTACTTC. Translating gives CASGGARGNEQYF. The full variable domain, in which reference TRBV19 and TRBJ2-7 provide the parts outside the CDR3, is DGGITQSPKYLFRKEGQNVTLSCEQNLNHDAMYWYRQDPGQGLRLIYYSQIVNDFQKGDIAEGYSVSREKKESFPLTVTSAQKNPTAFYLCASGGARGNEQYFGPGTRLTVT.

The gene calls are TRBV7-6 and TRBJ2-1; D is uncertain. Germline CDR1 SGHVS, CDR2 FNYEAQ. V lost 4 bases and J lost 4, with 14 bases in between. The CDR3 loop spans 15 amino acids. CDR3 bases: TGTGCCAGCAGCTATCAGCGACTGGGTTACAATGAGCAGTTCTTC. It is translated as CASSYQRLGYNEQFF.

This clone came up a few times. J is TRBJ2-7 and V is TRBV30; TRBD2 might be the D (6 bases). CDR1 is GTSNPN, CDR2 SVGIG, per germline (reference sequence). The CDR3 spans 11 residues. Trimming shortened V by 0 bases and J by 7 bases, and 7 bases separated the two germline ends. The CDR3 loop reads CAWSVRGEQYF. As DNA, the CDR3 is TGTGCCTGGAGTGTACGGGGGGAGCAGTACTTC.

This clone was seen ten or more times. The chain is built from TRBV6-5 and TRBJ1-2, with 12 bases aligning to TRBD1. The germline gives CDR1 MNHEY, CDR2 SVGAGI. V trimming: 5 bases; J trimming: 4 bases; junction bases outside the gene matches: 5. The CDR3 sequence is 15 residues long. The CDR3: CASSGTGGLSYGYTF. DNA of the CDR3: TGTGCCAGCAGTGGGACAGGGGGCTTGTCCTATGGCTACACCTTC.

This clone has at least ten counts. The CDR3 nucleotides read TGTGCCAGCAGGGGGACTAGCGGGAGGTACAATGAGCAGTTCTTC. The encoded protein is CASRGTSGRYNEQFF. The chain employs TRBV11-2 and TRBJ2-1; 15 nucleotides agree with TRBD2. The CDR3 length is 15 residues. CDR1 SGHAT and CDR2 FQNNGV come from the germline V gene. After removal of 6 bases from V and 4 bases from J, the junction contained 1 base not matched to a gene.

This clone was observed at least ten times. The chain has TRBV5-1 and TRBJ2-1, with D tentatively TRBD1 (5 bases). CDR1 and CDR2 from the germline V gene are SGHRS and YFSETQ. V was clipped by 4 bases and J by 0 bases, with 11 bases between them. This CDR3 spans 15 amino acids. The CDR3 region has the DNA TGCGCCAGCAGCCCCTACAGGAGCTCCTACAATGAGCAGTTCTTC. Protein: CASSPYRSSYNEQFF. Drawing the rest from reference TRBV5-1 and TRBJ2-1, the complete variable domain is KAGVTQTPRYLIKTRGQQVTLSCSPISGHRSVSWYQQTPGQGLQFLFEYFSETQRNKGNFPGRFSGRQFSNSRSEMNVSTLELGDSALYLCASSPYRSSYNEQFFGPGTRLTVL.